What follows is one T cell receptor beta chain and its context. The data were obtained in a study of T-cell memory formation after mild COVID-19. V lost 6 bases to trimming and J lost 0 bases; unmatched junction nucleotides: 12. The CDR3 is made up of 17 amino acids. Germline V gene lookup returns CDR1 MNHEY and CDR2 SVGAGI. TCRdb redid the calling of the 5' RACE reads with MiXCR, one entry per CDR3 protein. The top ten clones hold 21% of a sample with over 300,000 distinct CDR3 sequences, 20% to 25% of them seen once. The specimen sequenced was PBMCs or a T cell subset sorted from them (not recorded which). This clonotype was obtained from a man aged 18 to 30 who had mild COVID-19 (a few samples of this study predate the infection). Cell type and time point are not known. The chain couples TRBV6-5 to TRBJ2-7, with TRBD2 matching 9 bases. CDR3 loop: CASRPKWGLANSYEQYF. The CDR3 DNA reads as TGTGCCAGCAGACCGAAATGGGGACTAGCCAACTCCTACGAGCAGTACTTC.